Below, 8 T cell receptor beta chains from the same sample are listed, as sequenced in a study of T-cell reconstitution after alpha-beta-depleted transplantation in children. Researchers prepared the TCRbeta library using unique molecular identifiers, the study reports. TCRdb reprocessed the PCR reads with MiXCR, giving one entry per CDR3 protein. The sample has about 340,000 distinct CDR3 sequences, 10% seen once. Sequencing used PBMCs from the stem cell graft donor, obtained from the stem cell graft. These receptor sequences come from a human donor who donated a stem cell graft to a child with acute lymphoblastic leukemia.

The chain couples TRBV15 to TRBJ1-4; D is unresolved. Germline values: CDR1 LNHNV, CDR2 YYDKDF (reference sequence). Trimming removed 1 base at V and 8 bases at J, with 11 bases between. This CDR3 has 14 residues. The chain's CDR3 is CATSRVGPGEKLFF. CDR3 DNA: TGTGCCACCAGCAGAGTGGGCCCGGGGGAAAAACTGTTTTTT.

The rearrangement links TRBV20-1 to TRBJ2-7, with 7 bases lining up with TRBD1. CDR3 length: 14 residues. Germline V CDR1 and CDR2: DFQATT, SNEGSKA (reference sequence). Trimming cost V 6 bases and J 0 bases; bases outside gene matches: 8. The CDR3: CSAPGTVVSYEQYF. The CDR3 nucleotides are TGCAGTGCCCCAGGGACAGTGGTCTCCTACGAGCAGTACTTC.

This clonotype was counted a few times. The V gene is TRBV12-3 or TRBV12-4, the J gene TRBJ2-5, with D perhaps being TRBD1 or TRBD2 (5 bases each). V was pared by 7 bases and J by 5 bases, with 20 bases between. This CDR3 has 15 amino acids. Here the CDR3 reads CASKGMGSGLETQYF. CDR3 bases: TGTGCCAGCAAGGGGATGGGATCGGGGCTGGAGACCCAGTACTTC.

This clonotype came up a few times. This chain joins TRBV15 and TRBJ2-3; 7 positions agree with TRBD2. Germline CDR1 and CDR2: LNHNV and YYDKDF (reference sequence). The CDR3 is made up of 14 amino acids. J gave up 2 bases and V 8 bases, and 7 bases lay outside the gene matches. CDR3 protein: CATGAGAHTDTQYF. The CDR3 DNA is TGTGCCACCGGGGCGGGAGCGCACACAGATACGCAGTATTTT.

This clonotype appeared a few times. The chain has TRBV4-1 and TRBJ1-5; maybe TRBD1 (5 bases). The CDR3 has 16 residues. V shed 1 base and J shed 6 bases, with 16 bases lying between them. Germline V gives CDR1 MGHRA, CDR2 YSYEKL. DNA for the CDR3: TGCGCCAGCAGCCAAGTCGGGGGAATAATAGGTCAGCCCCAGCATTTT. This gives the protein CASSQVGGIIGQPQHF.

The CDR3 coding sequence is TGTGCCAGCAGCCCTTTCCAGGGGGGCTATGGCTACACCTTC. This sequence encodes CASSPFQGGYGYTF. The genes are TRBV5-4 and TRBJ1-2; 7 bases are a match to TRBD1. Germline V gene data show CDR1 as SGHNT and CDR2 as YYREEE (reference sequence). The ends lost 4 bases at V and 4 bases at J; junction bases unmatched: 7. The CDR3 is 14 residues long.

This clonotype came up many times. The CDR3 reads CASSPSRAYEQYF. The CDR3 coding sequence is TGTGCCAGCAGCCCTTCCCGAGCCTACGAGCAGTACTTC. This chain connects TRBV3-1 to TRBJ2-7; no reliable D call. The germline CDR1 and CDR2 sequences are LGHDT and YNNKEL (reference sequence). V dropped 4 bases and J dropped 2 bases, with 9 bases sitting between them. CDR3 length equals 13 residues.

This clonotype was detected many times. V gene TRBV5-1 combines with J gene TRBJ2-1, with 7 nucleotides matching TRBD1. V lost 1 base to trimming and J lost 8 bases; unmatched junction nucleotides: 3. The CDR3 spans 13 residues. From germline, CDR1 is SGHRS and CDR2 YFSETQ. The CDR3 region is CASSLRGPDEQFF. CDR3 DNA: TGCGCCAGCAGCTTGAGGGGGCCGGATGAGCAGTTCTTC.